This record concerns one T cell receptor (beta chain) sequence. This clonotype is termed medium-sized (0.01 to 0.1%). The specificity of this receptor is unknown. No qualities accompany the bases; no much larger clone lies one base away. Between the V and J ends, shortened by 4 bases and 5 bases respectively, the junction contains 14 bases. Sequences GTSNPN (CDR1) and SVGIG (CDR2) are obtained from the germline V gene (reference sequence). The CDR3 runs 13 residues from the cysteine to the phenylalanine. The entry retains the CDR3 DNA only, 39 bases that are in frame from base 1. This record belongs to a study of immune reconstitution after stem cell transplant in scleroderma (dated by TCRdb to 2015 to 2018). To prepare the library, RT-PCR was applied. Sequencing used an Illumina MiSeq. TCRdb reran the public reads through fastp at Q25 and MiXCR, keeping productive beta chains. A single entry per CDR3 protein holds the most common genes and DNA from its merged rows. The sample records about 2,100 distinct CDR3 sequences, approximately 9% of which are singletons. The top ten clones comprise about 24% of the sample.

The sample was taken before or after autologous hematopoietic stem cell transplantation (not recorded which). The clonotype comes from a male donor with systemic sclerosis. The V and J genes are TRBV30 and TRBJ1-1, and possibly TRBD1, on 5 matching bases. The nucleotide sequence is TGTGCCTGGACCATGGCAGGGAGGACTGAAGCTTTCTTT. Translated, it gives CAWTMAGRTEAFF.